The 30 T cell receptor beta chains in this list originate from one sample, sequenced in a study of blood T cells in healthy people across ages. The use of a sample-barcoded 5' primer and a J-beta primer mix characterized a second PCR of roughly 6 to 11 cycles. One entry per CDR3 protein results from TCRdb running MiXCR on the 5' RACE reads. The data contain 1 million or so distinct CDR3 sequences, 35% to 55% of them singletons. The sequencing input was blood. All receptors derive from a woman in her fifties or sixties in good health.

Written as DNA, the CDR3 is TGCGCCAGCAGCTTGGGTCCCAGAGACCGCACAGATACGCAGTATTTT. It is translated as CASSLGPRDRTDTQYF. The V call is TRBV5-1, the J call TRBJ2-3; D gene unclear. Per germline, CDR1 SGHRS and CDR2 YFSETQ. This CDR3 is 16 amino acids long. Between the trimmed V and J ends, which lost 0 bases and 1 base, there was a span of 12 bases.

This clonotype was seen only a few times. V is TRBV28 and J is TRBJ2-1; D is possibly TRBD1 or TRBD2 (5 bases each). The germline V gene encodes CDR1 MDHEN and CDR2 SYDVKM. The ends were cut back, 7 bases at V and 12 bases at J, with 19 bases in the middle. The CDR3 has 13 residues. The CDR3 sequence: CASMGTPRKVQFF. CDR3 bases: TGTGCCAGCATGGGGACCCCCAGAAAAGTGCAGTTCTTC.

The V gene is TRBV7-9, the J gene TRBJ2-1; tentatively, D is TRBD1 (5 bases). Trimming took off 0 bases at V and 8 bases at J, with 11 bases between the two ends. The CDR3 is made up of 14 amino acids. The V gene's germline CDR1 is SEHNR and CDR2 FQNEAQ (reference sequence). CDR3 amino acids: CASSLAGRGDEQFF. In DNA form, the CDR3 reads TGTGCCAGCAGCTTAGCGGGGCGAGGTGATGAGCAGTTCTTC.

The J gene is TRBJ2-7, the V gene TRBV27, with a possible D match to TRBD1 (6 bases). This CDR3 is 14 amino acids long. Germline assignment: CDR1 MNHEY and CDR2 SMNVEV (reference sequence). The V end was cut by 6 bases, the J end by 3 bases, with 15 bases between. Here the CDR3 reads CASSQDRTYYEQYF. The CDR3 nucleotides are TGTGCCAGCAGCCAGGACAGAACCTACTACGAGCAGTACTTC.

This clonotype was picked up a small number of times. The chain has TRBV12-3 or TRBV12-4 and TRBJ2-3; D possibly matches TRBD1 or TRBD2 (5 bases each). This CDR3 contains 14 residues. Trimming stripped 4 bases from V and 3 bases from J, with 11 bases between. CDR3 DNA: TGTGCCAGCAGTTATGGGGGAACGACAGATACGCAGTATTTT. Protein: CASSYGGTTDTQYF.

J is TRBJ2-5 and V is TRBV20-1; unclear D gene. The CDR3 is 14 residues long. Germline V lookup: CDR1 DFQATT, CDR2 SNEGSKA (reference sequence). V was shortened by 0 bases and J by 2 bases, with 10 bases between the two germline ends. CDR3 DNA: TGCAGTGCTAGAGATGATAGGAGTCAAGAGACCCAGTACTTC. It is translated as CSARDDRSQETQYF.

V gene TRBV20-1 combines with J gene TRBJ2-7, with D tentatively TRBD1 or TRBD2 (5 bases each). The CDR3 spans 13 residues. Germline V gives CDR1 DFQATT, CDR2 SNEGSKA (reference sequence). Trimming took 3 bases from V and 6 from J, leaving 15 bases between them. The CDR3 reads CSASGDRISEQYF. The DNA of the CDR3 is TGCAGTGCTAGTGGGGACCGCATTTCCGAGCAGTACTTC.

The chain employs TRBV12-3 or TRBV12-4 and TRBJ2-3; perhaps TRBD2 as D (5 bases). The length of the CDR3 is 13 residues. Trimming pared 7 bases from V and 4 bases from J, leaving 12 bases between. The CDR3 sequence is CASTTSGADTQYF. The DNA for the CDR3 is TGTGCCAGCACCACGAGCGGCGCAGATACGCAGTATTTT.

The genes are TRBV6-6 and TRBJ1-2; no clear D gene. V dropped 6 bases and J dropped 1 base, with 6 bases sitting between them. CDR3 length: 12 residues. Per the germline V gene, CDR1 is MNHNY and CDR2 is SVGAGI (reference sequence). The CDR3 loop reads CASSADNYGYTF. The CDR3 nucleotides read TGTGCCAGCAGCGCGGATAACTATGGCTACACCTTC.

CDR3 sequence: CASSPYGTGTGELFF. CDR3 DNA sequence: TGTGCCAGCAGTCCCTACGGGACAGGGACCGGGGAGCTGTTTTTT. This chain joins TRBV6-5 and TRBJ2-2; 9 nucleotides match TRBD1. The germline V gene has CDR1 MNHEY and CDR2 SVGAGI. V trimming: 5 bases; J trimming: 5 bases; junction bases outside the gene matches: 6. There are 15 residues in the CDR3.

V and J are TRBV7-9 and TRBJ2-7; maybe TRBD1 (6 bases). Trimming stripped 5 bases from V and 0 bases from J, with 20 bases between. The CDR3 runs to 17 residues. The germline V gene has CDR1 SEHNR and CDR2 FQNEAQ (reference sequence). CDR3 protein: CASSLPGHIESSYEQYF. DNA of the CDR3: TGTGCCAGCAGCCTACCGGGACACATAGAGAGCTCCTACGAGCAGTACTTC.

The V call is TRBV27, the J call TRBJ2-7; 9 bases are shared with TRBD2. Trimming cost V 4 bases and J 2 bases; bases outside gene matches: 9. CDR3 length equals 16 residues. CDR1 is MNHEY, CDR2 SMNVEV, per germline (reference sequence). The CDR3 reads CASSYSWLAGAYEQYF. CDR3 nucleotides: TGTGCCAGCAGTTACTCTTGGTTAGCGGGAGCCTACGAGCAGTACTTC.

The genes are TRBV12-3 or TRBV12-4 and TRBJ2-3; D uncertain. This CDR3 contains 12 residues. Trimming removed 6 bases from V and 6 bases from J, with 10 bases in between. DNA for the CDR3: TGTGCCAGCAGATTAATAGGGGATACGCAGTATTTT. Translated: CASRLIGDTQYF.

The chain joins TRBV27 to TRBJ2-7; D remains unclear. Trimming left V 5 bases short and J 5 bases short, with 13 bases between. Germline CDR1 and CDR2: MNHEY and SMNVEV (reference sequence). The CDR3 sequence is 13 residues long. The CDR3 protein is CASSTRPRDEQYF. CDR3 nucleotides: TGTGCCAGCAGTACCCGACCCCGGGACGAGCAGTACTTC.

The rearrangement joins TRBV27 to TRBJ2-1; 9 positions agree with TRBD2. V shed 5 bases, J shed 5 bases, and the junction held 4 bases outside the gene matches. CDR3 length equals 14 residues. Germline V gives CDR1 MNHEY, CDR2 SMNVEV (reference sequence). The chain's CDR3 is CASSGTSRDNEQFF. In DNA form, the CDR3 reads TGTGCCAGCAGTGGGACTAGCCGCGACAATGAGCAGTTCTTC.

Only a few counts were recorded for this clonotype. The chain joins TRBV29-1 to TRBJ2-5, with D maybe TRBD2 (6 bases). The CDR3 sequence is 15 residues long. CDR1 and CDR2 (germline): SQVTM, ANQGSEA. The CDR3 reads CSVTGEIGFEETQYF. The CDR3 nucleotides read TGCAGTGTGACGGGGGAGATCGGGTTTGAAGAGACCCAGTACTTC.

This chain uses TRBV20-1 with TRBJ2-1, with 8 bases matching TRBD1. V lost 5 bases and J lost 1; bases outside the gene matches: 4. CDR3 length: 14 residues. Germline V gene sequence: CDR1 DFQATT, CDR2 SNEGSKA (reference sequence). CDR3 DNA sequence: TGCAGTGCTCCGACAGGGGTATCCTACAATGAGCAGTTCTTC. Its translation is CSAPTGVSYNEQFF.

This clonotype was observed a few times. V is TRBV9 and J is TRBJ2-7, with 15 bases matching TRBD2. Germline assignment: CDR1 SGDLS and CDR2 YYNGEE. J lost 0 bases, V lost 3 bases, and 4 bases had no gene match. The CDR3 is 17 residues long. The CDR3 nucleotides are TGTGCCAGCAGCGCCGGACTAGCGGGAGGGATCTCCTACGAGCAGTACTTC. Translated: CASSAGLAGGISYEQYF.

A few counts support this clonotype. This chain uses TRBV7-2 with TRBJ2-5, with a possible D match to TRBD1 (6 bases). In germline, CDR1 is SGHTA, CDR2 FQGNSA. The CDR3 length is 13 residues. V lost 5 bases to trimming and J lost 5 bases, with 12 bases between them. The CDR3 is CASSPGHPETQYF. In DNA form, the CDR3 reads TGTGCCAGCAGCCCGGGACACCCGGAGACCCAGTACTTC.

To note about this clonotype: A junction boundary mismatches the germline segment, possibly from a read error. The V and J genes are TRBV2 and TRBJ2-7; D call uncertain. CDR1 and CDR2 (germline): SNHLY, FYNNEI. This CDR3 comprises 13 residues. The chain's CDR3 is CAGRPGLSYEQYF. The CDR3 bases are TGTGCCGGCAGGCCGGGCCTTTCCTACGAGCAGTACTTC.

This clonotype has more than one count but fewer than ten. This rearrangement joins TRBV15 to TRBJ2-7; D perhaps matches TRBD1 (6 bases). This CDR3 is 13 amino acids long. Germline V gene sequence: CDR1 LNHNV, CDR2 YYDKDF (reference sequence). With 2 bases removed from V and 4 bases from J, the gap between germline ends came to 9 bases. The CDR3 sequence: CATSRRTGYEQYF. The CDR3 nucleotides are TGTGCCACCAGCAGACGTACAGGGTACGAGCAGTACTTC.

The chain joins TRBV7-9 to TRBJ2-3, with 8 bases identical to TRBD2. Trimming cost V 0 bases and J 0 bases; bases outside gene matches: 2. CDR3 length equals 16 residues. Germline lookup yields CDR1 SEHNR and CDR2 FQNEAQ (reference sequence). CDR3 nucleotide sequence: TGTGCCAGCAGCTTAGCCCCTAGCGGGAGCACAGATACGCAGTATTTT. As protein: CASSLAPSGSTDTQYF. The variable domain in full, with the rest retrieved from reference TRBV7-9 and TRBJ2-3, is DTGVSQNPRHKITKRGQNVTFRCDPISEHNRLYWYRQTLGQGPEFLTYFQNEAQLEKSRLLSDRFSAERPKGSFSTLEIQRTEQGDSAMYLCASSLAPSGSTDTQYFGPGTRLTVL.

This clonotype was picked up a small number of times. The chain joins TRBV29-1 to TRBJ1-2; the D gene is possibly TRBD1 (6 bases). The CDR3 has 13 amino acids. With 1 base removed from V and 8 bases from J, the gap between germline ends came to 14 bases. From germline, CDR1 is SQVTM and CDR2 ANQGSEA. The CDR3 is CSVEAGHPTGYTF. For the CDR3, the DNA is TGCAGCGTTGAAGCGGGACACCCCACGGGCTACACCTTC.

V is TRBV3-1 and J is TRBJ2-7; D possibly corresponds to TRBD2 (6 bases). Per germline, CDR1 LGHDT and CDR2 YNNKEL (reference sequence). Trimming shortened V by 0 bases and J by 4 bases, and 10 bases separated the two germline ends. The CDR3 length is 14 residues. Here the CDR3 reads CASSQDLGTYEQYF. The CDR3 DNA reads TGTGCCAGCAGCCAAGATCTGGGGACTTACGAGCAGTACTTC.

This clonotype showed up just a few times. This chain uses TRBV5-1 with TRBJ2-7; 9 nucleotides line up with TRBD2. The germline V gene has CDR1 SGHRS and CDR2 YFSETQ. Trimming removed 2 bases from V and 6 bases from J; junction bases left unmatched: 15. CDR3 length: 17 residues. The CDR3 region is CASSFDRVGLAGLEQYF. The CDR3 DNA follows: TGCGCCAGCAGCTTTGATCGCGTGGGGCTAGCGGGACTCGAGCAGTACTTC.

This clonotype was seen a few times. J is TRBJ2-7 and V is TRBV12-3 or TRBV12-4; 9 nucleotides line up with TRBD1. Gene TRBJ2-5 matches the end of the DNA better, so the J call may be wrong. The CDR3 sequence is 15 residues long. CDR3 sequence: CASSFPGQGRKTQYF. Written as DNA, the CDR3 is TGTGCCAGCAGTTTCCCGGGACAGGGTAGGAAGACCCAGTACTTC.

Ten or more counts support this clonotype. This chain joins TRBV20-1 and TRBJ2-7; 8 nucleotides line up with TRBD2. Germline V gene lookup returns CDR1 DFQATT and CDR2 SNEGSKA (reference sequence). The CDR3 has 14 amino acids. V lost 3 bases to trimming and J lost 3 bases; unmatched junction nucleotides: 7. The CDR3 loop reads CSARGSGDNYEQYF. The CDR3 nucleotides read TGCAGTGCTAGGGGTAGCGGGGACAACTACGAGCAGTACTTC.

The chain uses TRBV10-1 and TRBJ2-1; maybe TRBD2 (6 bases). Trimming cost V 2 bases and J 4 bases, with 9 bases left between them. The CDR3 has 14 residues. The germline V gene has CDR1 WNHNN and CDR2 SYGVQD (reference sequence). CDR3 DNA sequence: TGCGCCAGCAGTGAGACGGGAGTGTACAATGAGCAGTTCTTC. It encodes CASSETGVYNEQFF.

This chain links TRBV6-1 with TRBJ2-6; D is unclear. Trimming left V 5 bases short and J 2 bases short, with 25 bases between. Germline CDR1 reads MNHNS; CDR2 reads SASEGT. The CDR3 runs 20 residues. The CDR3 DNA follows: TGTGCCAGCAGTCCAAAAACTGTCTGGGTATTGCCCCCTGGGGCCAACGTCCTGACTTTC. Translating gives CASSPKTVWVLPPGANVLTF.

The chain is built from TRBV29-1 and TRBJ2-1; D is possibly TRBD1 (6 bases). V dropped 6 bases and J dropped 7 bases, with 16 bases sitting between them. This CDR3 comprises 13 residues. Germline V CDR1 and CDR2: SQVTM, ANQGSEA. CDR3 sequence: CSVEGTPWNEQFF. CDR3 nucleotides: TGCAGCGTCGAGGGGACACCCTGGAATGAGCAGTTCTTC.